The T cell receptor (beta chain) under discussion was sequenced for a study of control samples from healthy donors and cancer patients. V was clipped by 4 bases and J by 1 base, with 6 bases between them. The length of the CDR3 is 13 residues. Germline CDR1 reads LNHDA; CDR2 reads SQIVND (reference sequence). Some clones are missing from TCRdb's copy, which holds only in-frame ones; the method was immunoSEQ multiplex PCR. This sample yields about 74,000 clones, of which 70% to 90% are seen a single time; 5% to 7% belongs to the top ten. V usage is TRBV19 and J usage is TRBJ2-3; no clear D. This clonotype was sampled from a woman aged 50 to 60 in good health. Sequencing was carried out using blood. DNA for the CDR3: TGTGCCAGTAGTAGGGTGGGCACAGATACGCAGTATTTT. Protein sequence: CASSRVGTDTQYF.